This passage covers 3 T cell receptor beta chains from one sample sequenced in a study of shared clonotypes between healthy human individuals. Profiled with immunoSEQ multiplex PCR; TCRdb holds only in-frame clones, not every one. This table holds around 2.5 million clones, roughly 93% found once. The sample consisted of naive CD4+ T cells from PBMCs. The subset is: CD45RA+ positively selected. Every receptor here comes from a man between 18 and 29 years old in good health. Some clones in this sample may be carry-over from other donors' samples.

As to this clone: The sample contains more than one DNA sequence encoding this CDR3. The CDR3 DNA sequence: TGTGCCAGCTCACCACTCGGTGGTGGGACCTCCTACGAGCAGTACTTC. This gives the protein CASSPLGGGTSYEQYF. V gene TRBV18 combines with J gene TRBJ2-7; D is possibly TRBD1 or TRBD2 (5 bases each). Germline assignment: CDR1 KGHSH and CDR2 LQKENI. Trimming left V 1 base short and J 0 bases short, with 13 bases between. CDR3 size: 16 residues.

V is TRBV10-2 and J is TRBJ1-2; a possible D gene is TRBD1 (6 bases). V lost 2 bases and J 8 bases, leaving 12 bases between the germline ends. The CDR3 is made up of 13 amino acids. The V gene's germline CDR1 is WSHSY and CDR2 SAAADI. This CDR3 is CASSERGRGGYTF. The DNA of the CDR3 is TGCGCCAGCAGTGAGCGGGGGCGGGGGGGCTACACCTTC.

V is TRBV27 and J is TRBJ2-1; TRBD2 agrees at 7 bases. Germline V lookup: CDR1 MNHEY, CDR2 SMNVEV (reference sequence). This CDR3 is 15 amino acids long. V was clipped by 3 bases and J by 9 bases; unmatched bases: 11. CDR3 sequence reads: CASSFAGRSPIEQFF. In DNA, the CDR3 is TGTGCCAGCAGTTTTGCCGGGAGGTCCCCCATTGAGCAGTTCTTC.